This TCR beta chain was documented in a study of identifying expanded T cells in peripheral blood. Here immunoSEQ multiplex PCR was the method, and the copy in TCRdb shows in-frame clones only, minus some. The table has fewer than 60,000 clones, 82% seen once. Germline V gene sequence: CDR1 SGHTA, CDR2 FQGNSA. The CDR3 sequence is 17 residues long. V trimming: 2 bases; J trimming: 5 bases; junction bases outside the gene matches: 7. This clonotype originated in a person aged 18-70 years in good health. Specimen: blood. The chain joins TRBV7-2 to TRBJ2-5; 14 bases fit TRBD2. The DNA for the CDR3 is TGTGCCAGCAGCTTATATCCGGGACTAGCGGGAGTGGAGACCCAGTACTTC. Its protein product is CASSLYPGLAGVETQYF.